The present entry profiles one T cell receptor beta chain with its context. The source of the sample is a study of blood T cell repertoires in COVID-19. The table came from immunoSEQ multiplex PCR; TCRdb's copy has only in-frame clones and leaves some out. The profile shows roughly 170,000 clones, about 80% of them singletons. In germline, CDR1 is LNHDA, CDR2 SQIVND (reference sequence). Trimming took off 3 bases at V and 6 bases at J, with 12 bases between the two ends. There are 14 residues in the CDR3. Material for sequencing was peripheral blood. This receptor was obtained from an older woman with acute or convalescent COVID-19. The gene calls are TRBV19 and TRBJ2-1; weak D call: TRBD2 (6 bases). The CDR3 region is CASSILGGFNEQFF. CDR3 sequence (DNA): TGTGCCAGTAGTATTCTGGGAGGATTCAATGAGCAGTTCTTC.